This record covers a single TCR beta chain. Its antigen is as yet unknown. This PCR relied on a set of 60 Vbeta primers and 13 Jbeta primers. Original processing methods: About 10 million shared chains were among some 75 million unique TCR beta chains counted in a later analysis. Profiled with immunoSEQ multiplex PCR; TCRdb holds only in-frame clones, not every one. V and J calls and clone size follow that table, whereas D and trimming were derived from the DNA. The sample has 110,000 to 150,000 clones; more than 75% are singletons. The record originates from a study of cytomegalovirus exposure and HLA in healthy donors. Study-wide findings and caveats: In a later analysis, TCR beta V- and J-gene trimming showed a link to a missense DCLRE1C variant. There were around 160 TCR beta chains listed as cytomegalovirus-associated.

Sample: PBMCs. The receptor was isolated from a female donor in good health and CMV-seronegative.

The CDR3, as DNA: TGTGCCAGCAGCGGAGAAATGGATACGCAGTATTTT. Its translation is CASSGEMDTQYF. The chain recombines TRBV21-1 with TRBJ2-3; the table's D call, TRBD2, has no DNA check behind it. TRBV21-1 is reported as a pseudogene. The CDR3 has 12 amino acids.